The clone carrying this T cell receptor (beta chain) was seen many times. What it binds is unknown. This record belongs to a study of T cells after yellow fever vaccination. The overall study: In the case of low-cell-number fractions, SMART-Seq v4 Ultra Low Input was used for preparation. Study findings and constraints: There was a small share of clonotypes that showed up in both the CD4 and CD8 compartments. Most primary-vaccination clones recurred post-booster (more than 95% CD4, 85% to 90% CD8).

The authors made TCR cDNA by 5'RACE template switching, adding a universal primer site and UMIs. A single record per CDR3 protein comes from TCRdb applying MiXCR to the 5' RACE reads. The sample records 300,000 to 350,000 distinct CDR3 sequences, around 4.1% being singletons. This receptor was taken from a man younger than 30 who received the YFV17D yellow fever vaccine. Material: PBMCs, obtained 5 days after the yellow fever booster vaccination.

CDR3 region: CASSYSWLENIQYF. Here the CDR3 DNA reads TGTGCCAGCAGTTACTCGTGGCTGGAAAACATTCAGTACTTC. The rearrangement uses TRBV6-2 or TRBV6-3 and TRBJ2-4; D remains unclear. From germline, CDR1 is MNHEY and CDR2 SVGEGT. V was trimmed by 0 bases and J by 5 bases, leaving 8 bases between them. The CDR3 totals 14 residues.